These T cell receptor beta chains were read from a single sample in a study of control samples from healthy donors and cancer patients. TCRdb keeps only in-frame clones here, not all; method: immunoSEQ multiplex PCR. The sample lists about 69,000 clones, about nine tenths occurring once. Sequenced material: PBMCs. The receptor set was obtained from a man aged 60 to 75 with lung cancer. Each CDR3 is given with its conserved first and last residue. Fields, in order: J gene, clone size, V gene, D gene, CDR3 protein, CDR3 DNA. A D gene is named only where the DNA matches it firmly. Clone size is stated in some rows and not others, as once, few, many or a class when expanded.

>TRBJ2-2|.|TRBV6-4|TRBD1
CASSPTGQGAGELFF
TGTGCCAGCAGTCCCACGGGACAGGGCGCCGGGGAGCTGTTTTTT
>TRBJ2-4|.|TRBV14|.
CASSQSDWDKNIQYF
TGTGCCAGCAGCCAATCGGACTGGGACAAAAACATTCAGTACTTC
>TRBJ1-5|.|TRBV12-3/TRBV12-4|.
CASSLSGQPQHF
TGTGCCAGCAGTTTATCTGGTCAGCCCCAGCATTTT
>TRBJ2-3|.|TRBV5-1|.
CASSLYTTDTQYF
TGCGCCAGCAGCTTGTACACCACAGATACGCAGTATTTT
>TRBJ2-5|.|TRBV7-9|.
CASSRRQTQETQYF
TGTGCCAGCAGCCGCCGACAGACCCAAGAGACCCAGTACTTC
>TRBJ2-6|.|TRBV7-2|.
CANSSVGLPNVLTF
TGTGCCAACAGCTCCGTAGGGTTACCGAACGTCCTGACTTTC
>TRBJ1-1|.|TRBV4-1|TRBD1
CASSQPYRGSSNTEAFF
TGCGCCAGCAGCCAGCCTTACAGGGGCTCTTCGAACACTGAAGCTTTCTTT
>TRBJ2-7|.|TRBV7-2|.
CASSPRDPTYEQYF
TGTGCCAGCAGCCCCCGGGACCCTACCTACGAGCAGTACTTC
>TRBJ2-2|once|TRBV9|.
CASSVGNYRQPNTGELFF
TGTGCCAGCAGCGTAGGTAACTATAGACAGCCGAACACCGGGGAGCTGTTTTTT
>TRBJ1-3|.|TRBV6-5|TRBD1
CASTRDRDSGNTIYF
TGTGCCAGCACCCGGGACAGGGACTCTGGAAACACCATATATTTT
>TRBJ1-6|.|TRBV5-8|.
CASSPGVNFPLLHF
TGTGCCAGCAGCCCCGGGGTGAATTTTCCCCTCCTCCACTTT
>TRBJ2-3|.|TRBV5-1|TRBD2
CASSLGVSGGTDTQYF
TGCGCCAGCAGCTTGGGGGTTAGCGGGGGCACAGATACGCAGTATTTT
>TRBJ1-4|.|TRBV14|.
CASSRISGADEKLFF
TGTGCCAGCAGCCGAATAAGCGGGGCGGATGAAAAACTGTTTTTT
>TRBJ2-1|once|TRBV3-1/TRBV3-2|TRBD2
CASSQEGRGGYNEQFF
TGTGCCAGCAGCCAAGAAGGCCGGGGGGGCTACAATGAGCAGTTCTTC
>TRBJ1-5|.|TRBV2|TRBD1
CASSPGQSNQPQHF
TGTGCCAGCAGTCCGGGACAGAGCAATCAGCCCCAGCATTTT
>TRBJ2-3|once|TRBV6-5|.
CASRESTDTQYF
TGTGCCAGCAGAGAGAGCACAGATACGCAGTATTTT
>TRBJ1-6|.|TRBV11-3|.
CASSFGGQNNSPLHF
TGTGCCAGCAGCTTTGGGGGACAAAATAATTCACCCCTCCACTTT
>TRBJ2-3|.|TRBV24-1|.
CATSDFRQGNRFTDTQYF
TGTGCCACCAGTGATTTTAGGCAGGGGAATAGGTTCACAGATACGCAGTATTTT
>TRBJ2-6|once|TRBV6-4|TRBD1
CASSSGTAGANVLTF
TGTGCCAGCAGTTCAGGGACAGCTGGGGCCAACGTCCTGACTTTC
>TRBJ1-5|.|TRBV6-5|TRBD1
CASSTQTGSQHF
TGTGCCAGCAGTACCCAGACAGGGTCCCAGCATTTT
>TRBJ1-1|.|TRBV5-1|TRBD1
CASSLVQGDTEAFF
TGCGCCAGCAGCTTGGTCCAGGGGGACACTGAAGCTTTCTTT
>TRBJ1-1|.|TRBV3-1/TRBV3-2|TRBD1
CASSQGTGGTEAFF
TGTGCCAGCAGCCAAGGGACAGGGGGCACTGAAGCTTTCTTT
>TRBJ2-2|.|TRBV24-1|.
CATSPNANTGELFF
TGTGCCACCAGTCCCAACGCGAACACCGGGGAGCTGTTTTTT
>TRBJ1-1|.|TRBV19|.
CASSIGQMNTEAFF
TGTGCCAGTAGTATAGGGCAGATGAACACTGAAGCTTTCTTT
>TRBJ2-4|.|TRBV19|.
CASSPLLELAKNIQYF
TGTGCCAGTAGTCCCTTACTCGAGCTAGCCAAAAACATTCAGTACTTC
>TRBJ1-2|.|TRBV29-1|TRBD1
CSVVLQGATTF
TGCAGCGTTGTTTTACAGGGGGCGACCACCTTC
>TRBJ1-1|.|TRBV6-5|TRBD1
CASSEGAGGTEAFF
TGTGCCAGCAGCGAGGGGGCAGGGGGCACTGAAGCTTTCTTT
>TRBJ1-6|few|TRBV7-2|.
CASSLDSPLHF
TGTGCCAGCAGCTTAGATTCACCCCTCCACTTT
>TRBJ1-1|once|TRBV7-3|TRBD1
CASSSAGGQNTEAFF
TGTGCCAGCAGCTCCGCAGGGGGCCAGAACACTGAAGCTTTCTTT
>TRBJ2-5|.|TRBV25-1|TRBD2
CASRIKQGLAGQETQYF
TGTGCCAGCAGGATTAAGCAGGGACTAGCGGGACAAGAGACCCAGTACTTC
>TRBJ1-3|.|TRBV2|TRBD1
CASRKDAGGSRNTIYF
TGTGCCAGCAGAAAGGACGCAGGGGGCTCGCGGAACACCATATATTTT
>TRBJ1-2|few|TRBV25-1|.
CASSEPSQQGTNYGYTF
TGTGCCAGCAGTGAACCTTCCCAACAGGGAACTAACTATGGCTACACCTTC
>TRBJ2-5|.|TRBV24-1|.
CATSDLGGPRETQYF
TGTGCCACCAGTGATTTGGGAGGCCCGCGGGAGACCCAGTACTTC